The rows below give T cell receptor beta chains drawn from one sample of a study of T cells in Graves' hyperthyroidism and ophthalmopathy. TCRdb re-called the multiplex PCR reads with MiXCR, one entry per CDR3 protein. This table has 450,000 to 550,000 distinct CDR3 sequences, approximately 25% appearing once. Sequencing used blood. These TCRs come from a woman aged 30 to 39 with Graves' ophthalmopathy. The CDR3 runs from the conserved cysteine through the conserved F or W. D genes are given only for firm matches. Clone sizes are given selectively: once, few, many, or a class where the clone is expanded.

>TRBV6-5|TRBJ1-1|TRBD1|many|12
TGTGCCAGCACACGGACAGGGGGCCGAGCTTTCTTT
CASTRTGGRAFF
>TRBV11-2|TRBJ1-3|TRBD1|many|17
TGTGCCAGCAGCCCAAGACCGACAGGGGCCTCTGGAAACACCATATATTTT
CASSPRPTGASGNTIYF
>TRBV18|TRBJ2-5|TRBD1|NA|16
TGTGCCAGCTCACCACCGAGCTACAGGGGACAAGAGACCCAGTACTTC
CASSPPSYRGQETQYF
>TRBV6-5|TRBJ1-1|NA|NA|13
TGTGCCTGCCGTTTGGGGGTGAACACTGAAGCTTTCTTT
CACRLGVNTEAFF
>TRBV28|TRBJ1-1|NA|many|14
TGTGCCAGCAGCCCGGAGCGGGGGCTCCCTGAAGCTTTCTTT
CASSPERGLPEAFF
>TRBV10-3|TRBJ1-1|NA|many|13
TGTGCCATCAACGGGGATTCGAACACTGAAGCTTTCTTT
CAINGDSNTEAFF
>TRBV20-1|TRBJ2-5|NA|few|15
TGCAGTGCTAGCCGGGAGGCAGGGGTAGGGGAGACCCAGTACTTC
CSASREAGVGETQYF
>TRBV7-2|TRBJ2-2|NA|many|14
TGTGCCAGCAGCTTTAAGTTAAGCACCGGGGAGCTGTTTTTT
CASSFKLSTGELFF
>TRBV5-1|TRBJ2-7|NA|few|13
TGCGCCAGCAGTGGGGGAAGCGCCTACGAGCAGTACTTC
CASSGGSAYEQYF
>TRBV6-1|TRBJ2-4|NA|NA|13
TGTGCCAGCAGGGCGATGGTGGGGGACATTCAGTACTTC
CASRAMVGDIQYF
>TRBV12-3/TRBV12-4|TRBJ2-5|TRBD2|many|15
TGTGCCAGCAGTCTGACTAGCGGCTTTGGGGAGACCCAGTACTTC
CASSLTSGFGETQYF
>TRBV12-3/TRBV12-4|TRBJ1-5|NA|many|13
TGTGCCAGCAGTTCCGGGGGGGATCAGCCCCAGCATTTT
CASSSGGDQPQHF
>TRBV10-1|TRBJ2-2|NA|few|16
TGCGCCAGCAGCCCAACAGATTTCGCGAACACCGGGGAGCTGTTTTTT
CASSPTDFANTGELFF
>TRBV9|TRBJ2-7|TRBD1|NA|18
TGTGCCAGCAGCGGCACCTCGCTCGGACAGGCTGATCCCTACGAGCAGTACTTC
CASSGTSLGQADPYEQYF
>TRBV6-1|TRBJ1-2|NA|few|11
TGTGCCAGCTTCTCTCACCCAGGCTACACCTTC
CASFSHPGYTF
>TRBV19|TRBJ1-2|NA|many|16
TGTGCCAGTAGTCCCCAGGACAGCCAAGCTAACTATGGCTACACCTTC
CASSPQDSQANYGYTF
>TRBV6-1|TRBJ1-1|NA|NA|14
TGTGCCAGCAGTCGACAGGTCTCGAACACTGAAGCTTTCTTT
CASSRQVSNTEAFF
>TRBV6-5|TRBJ1-5|NA|few|14
TGTGCCAGCAGTTCGGACAACGGCAATCAGCCCCAGCATTTT
CASSSDNGNQPQHF
>TRBV6-1|TRBJ1-2|NA|NA|13
TGTGCCAGCAGCAACGGCGGAGACTATGGTTACACCTTC
CASSNGGDYGYTF
>TRBV6-1|TRBJ2-5|NA|NA|15
TGTGCCAGCAGTGAAGGGACGTCTGGGGCAGAGACCCAGTACTTC
CASSEGTSGAETQYF
>TRBV12-3/TRBV12-4|TRBJ2-3|TRBD1|many|14
TGTGCCAGCAGTAGGGACAGGGTCCCAGATACGCAGTATTTT
CASSRDRVPDTQYF
>TRBV12-3/TRBV12-4|TRBJ1-5|NA|many|13
TGTGCCAGCAGTTGGGGGCCGCACCAGCCCCAGCATTTT
CASSWGPHQPQHF
>TRBV6-5|TRBJ1-1|NA|NA|15
TGTGCCAGCAGTTACAAGCCCAGGGGTTGGGGTGAAGCTTTCTTT
CASSYKPRGWGEAFF
>TRBV27|TRBJ1-2|TRBD1|NA|16
TGTGCCAGCAGTACCCATGGACAGGGTACTAACTATGGCTACACCTTC
CASSTHGQGTNYGYTF
>TRBV5-1|TRBJ1-1|NA|NA|14
TGCGCCAGCAGGGGACGAACAGGGAACACTGAAGCTTTCTTT
CASRGRTGNTEAFF
>TRBV7-8|TRBJ1-4|TRBD1|NA|17
TGTGCCAGCAGCTTAGCTCTCGGGACAGGGAGGACTGAAAAACTGTTTTTT
CASSLALGTGRTEKLFF
>TRBV9|TRBJ1-5|NA|few|15
TGTGCCAGCAGCGTATCAGGTAATAGCAATCAGCCCCAGCATTTT
CASSVSGNSNQPQHF
>TRBV7-6|TRBJ1-3|NA|many|14
TGTGCCAGCAGCTCCGGGACTTCTGGAAACACCATATATTTT
CASSSGTSGNTIYF
>TRBV3-1|TRBJ2-7|TRBD2|NA|17
TGTGCCAGCAGCCATTCCATGACCCTAGCGGGGGGAGCCGAGCAGTACTTC
CASSHSMTLAGGAEQYF
>TRBV6-1|TRBJ2-7|TRBD1|many|15
TGTGCCAGCAGTGCGCCGGGACAGGGGAATGTTCGGCAGTACTTC
CASSAPGQGNVRQYF
>TRBV15|TRBJ1-3|NA|many|16
TGTGCCACCAGCAGAAACCAGGGTGAGGCTGGAAACACCATATATTTT
CATSRNQGEAGNTIYF
>TRBV19|TRBJ2-5|TRBD1|many|17
TGTGCCAGTAGCCCCCCGACCGGGACAGGGAAACAAGAGACCCAGTACTTC
CASSPPTGTGKQETQYF
>TRBV30|TRBJ1-5|NA|many|13
TGTGCCTGGGCCTTAGGGAGCAATCAGCCCCAGCATTTT
CAWALGSNQPQHF